This TCR beta chain stems from a study of cytomegalovirus exposure and HLA in healthy donors. Study-wide points: Most TCR sequences proved rare, with some public TCRs found in many donors. When a later analysis compared HLA-associated TCR beta chains with equally common others, the HLA-associated chains turned out to be more clonally expanded and to have lower generation probabilities. In vitro assays verified that a few CMV-associated chains recognized CMV antigens specifically.

The PCR had 60 Vbeta and 13 Jbeta primers. Only in-frame clones appear in the TCRdb table, and some are missing; sequencing was by immunoSEQ multiplex PCR. The repertoire includes 150,000 or so clones, about 77% of them detected once, and 1.3% sits in the top ten. With respect to this clone: The antigen remains undetermined.

This CDR3 is 15 amino acids long. Germline V gene sequence: CDR1 LNHDA, CDR2 SQIVND (reference sequence). V was shortened by 7 bases and J by 8 bases, with 21 bases between the two germline ends. The sample consisted of PBMCs. J is TRBJ2-1 and V is TRBV19, with a possible D match to TRBD1 (7 bases). The receptor's source is a man under 40 in good health and CMV-seronegative. The CDR3 nucleotides read TGTGCCAGTACCTTGGGGGGACAGCTTAGGGATGAGCAGTTCTTC. This sequence encodes CASTLGGQLRDEQFF.